A selection of T cell receptor beta chains follows, all from one sample in a study of cytomegalovirus exposure and HLA in healthy donors. Sequenced by immunoSEQ multiplex PCR; TCRdb stores in-frame clones only, minus some. In the table there are over 150,000 clones, approximately 80% of which are singletons. The sequencing sample was made of PBMCs. The receptors were sampled from a woman aged 40 to 50 in good health and CMV-seronegative. Both conserved end residues are part of each CDR3. Each record gives: D gene, V gene, clone size, J gene, CDR3 protein, CDR3 DNA. A D gene is named only where the DNA matches it firmly. Clone size, where shown, is once, few, many, or a class for clones that have expanded.

.,TRBV28,.,TRBJ1-6,CASSIDSSNSPLHF,TGTGCCAGCAGTATTGACAGCTCAAATTCACCCCTCCACTTT
TRBD2,TRBV5-1,.,TRBJ2-5,CASSSSSGRMETQYF,TGCGCCAGCAGCTCCTCTAGCGGGAGGATGGAGACCCAGTACTTC
.,TRBV6-5,.,TRBJ2-2,CASLPSFTATGELFF,TGTGCCAGCCTCCCGAGCTTCACAGCCACCGGGGAGCTGTTTTTT
.,TRBV2,.,TRBJ1-4,CASSVRDFEKLFF,TGTGCCAGCAGCGTTCGGGATTTTGAAAAACTGTTTTTT
TRBD1,TRBV7-9,.,TRBJ2-2,CASSSRDSRVTGELFF,TGTGCCAGCAGCTCAAGGGACAGCCGAGTCACCGGGGAGCTGTTTTTT
.,TRBV7-8,.,TRBJ2-7,CASSPRGRQTTYEQYF,TGTGCCAGCAGCCCCAGAGGTAGGCAGACTACCTACGAGCAGTACTTC
TRBD2,TRBV7-7,.,TRBJ2-5,CASSKSGIETQYF,TGTGCTAGCAGCAAAAGCGGGATTGAGACCCAGTACTTC
.,TRBV2,.,TRBJ2-2,CASSGGGITGELFF,TGTGCCAGCAGTGGAGGGGGTATCACCGGGGAGCTGTTTTTT
.,TRBV29-1,.,TRBJ2-1,CSVPFNNEQFF,TGCAGCGTCCCCTTTAACAATGAGCAGTTCTTC
.,TRBV30,few,TRBJ2-7,CAWSLRTSDEQYF,TGTGCCTGGAGTCTTAGGACATCGGACGAGCAGTACTTC
TRBD1,TRBV7-2,.,TRBJ1-1,CASILTGATEAFF,TGTGCCAGCATCCTCACAGGGGCCACTGAAGCTTTCTTT
TRBD1,TRBV19,.,TRBJ1-2,CASSIGDRGGYTF,TGTGCCAGTAGTATTGGCGACAGGGGTGGCTACACCTTC
.,TRBV6-5,once,TRBJ1-2,CASSYRATGFNYGYTF,TGTGCCAGCAGTTACAGGGCGACAGGCTTTAACTATGGCTACACCTTC
TRBD2,TRBV29-1,.,TRBJ2-5,CSVWIAGGLQETQYF,TGCAGCGTTTGGATAGCGGGTGGCCTTCAAGAGACCCAGTACTTC
TRBD1,TRBV6-1,.,TRBJ1-2,CASSVTGVGGGYGYTF,TGTGCCAGCAGTGTGACAGGGGTCGGCGGGGGCTATGGCTACACCTTC
.,TRBV2,.,TRBJ1-4,CASSGSASRGEKLFF,TGTGCCAGCAGTGGGTCTGCCTCTAGGGGAGAAAAACTGTTTTTT
.,TRBV5-1,few,TRBJ1-2,CASSDSLNGYTF,TGCGCCAGCAGCGACAGCCTGAACGGCTACACCTTC
TRBD2,TRBV19,.,TRBJ2-1,CASSISSGGAREQFF,TGTGCCAGTAGTATCAGTAGCGGGGGGGCCCGTGAGCAGTTCTTC
.,TRBV6-1,few,TRBJ1-6,CASSAQFGQSYNSPLHF,TGTGCCAGCAGTGCGCAGTTCGGACAGAGCTATAATTCACCCCTCCACTTT
.,TRBV21-1,.,TRBJ1-2,CASSKSGSDGYTF,TGTGCCAGCAGCAAGTCAGGTAGTGATGGCTACACCTTC
.,TRBV10-3,medium-sized,TRBJ2-1,CAISESEDSANEQFF,TGTGCCATCAGTGAGTCTGAGGATTCGGCGAATGAGCAGTTCTTC
TRBD1,TRBV7-9,.,TRBJ1-5,CASSLTGTGGNQPQHF,TGTGCCAGCAGCTTGACCGGGACAGGGGGGAATCAGCCCCAGCATTTT
TRBD1,TRBV18,.,TRBJ1-4,CASSQDRGNEKLFF,TGTGCCAGCTCACAGGACAGGGGGAATGAAAAACTGTTTTTT
TRBD1,TRBV6-6,once,TRBJ2-1,CASSLGQEVNEQFF,TGTGCCAGCAGCCTGGGACAGGAGGTCAATGAGCAGTTCTTC
.,TRBV2,.,TRBJ2-3,CASTGRATQYF,TGTGCCTCCACAGGGAGGGCTACGCAGTATTTT
.,TRBV6-5,.,TRBJ1-2,CASSPSERRNYGYTF,TGTGCCAGCAGCCCCTCAGAGCGACGGAACTATGGCTACACCTTC
.,TRBV6-1,.,TRBJ2-1,CASYTGNNEQFF,TGTGCCAGCTACACAGGGAATAATGAGCAGTTCTTC
TRBD1,TRBV30,few,TRBJ2-7,CAWRSGQGVNHEQYF,TGTGCCTGGAGGTCCGGACAGGGGGTAAACCACGAGCAGTACTTC
.,TRBV13,.,TRBJ2-3,CASSSEAPKDTQYF,TGTGCCAGCAGCTCAGAGGCTCCAAAAGATACGCAGTATTTT
.,TRBV6-5,once,TRBJ2-7,CAGSYSQGGSYEQYF,TGTGCCGGCAGTTACTCACAGGGTGGGTCCTACGAGCAGTACTTC
.,TRBV6-1,.,TRBJ2-2,CASRGAVDTGELFF,TGTGCCAGCAGGGGGGCGGTCGACACCGGGGAGCTGTTTTTT
.,TRBV29-1,.,TRBJ1-2,CSVEDGQGGGYTF,TGCAGCGTTGAAGATGGTCAGGGTGGGGGCTACACCTTC
.,TRBV6-5,.,TRBJ1-6,CASTEGTNNSPLHF,TGTGCCAGCACTGAGGGGACTAATAATTCACCCCTCCACTTT
.,TRBV5-1,.,TRBJ1-2,CASSLAGVANYGYTF,TGCGCCAGCAGCTTGGCCGGAGTAGCAAACTATGGCTACACCTTC
TRBD1,TRBV19,once,TRBJ1-2,CASSIGQGRYGYTF,TGTGCCAGTAGTATAGGACAGGGGAGGTATGGCTACACCTTC
.,TRBV7-9,few,TRBJ1-1,CASSLDLTVTEAFF,TGTGCCAGCAGCTTAGACCTTACAGTCACTGAAGCTTTCTTT
.,TRBV7-6,.,TRBJ2-1,CASSQTWRGPYEQFF,TGTGCCAGCAGTCAAACTTGGAGGGGCCCTTATGAGCAGTTCTTC
.,TRBV19,.,TRBJ2-5,CASSIEARAETQYF,TGTGCCAGTAGTATAGAAGCCAGGGCAGAGACCCAGTACTTC
.,TRBV11-3,.,TRBJ1-1,CASGSQGSPTPEAFF,TGTGCCAGCGGCAGTCAGGGGAGCCCCACTCCCGAAGCTTTCTTT
.,TRBV18,.,TRBJ2-7,CASSRDMTSSYEQYF,TGTGCCAGCTCACGCGACATGACGAGCTCCTACGAGCAGTACTTC
TRBD1,TRBV7-7,.,TRBJ2-3,CASSLGQGDTQYF,TGTGCTAGCAGCTTAGGACAGGGGGATACGCAGTATTTT
.,TRBV5-4,.,TRBJ2-7,CASSRGAEAGYEQYF,TGTGCCAGCAGCCGGGGCGCAGAAGCGGGTTACGAGCAGTACTTC
.,TRBV7-9,.,TRBJ2-3,CASSLLGNTQYF,TGTGCCAGCAGCTTACTAGGAAATACGCAGTATTTT
TRBD1,TRBV27,.,TRBJ1-1,CASSRGGQGAFF,TGTGCCAGCAGCAGGGGGGGACAGGGGGCTTTCTTT
.,TRBV7-9,.,TRBJ1-2,CASSQTRTYGYTF,TGTGCCAGCAGCCAGACACGAACCTATGGCTACACCTTC
TRBD2,TRBV19,.,TRBJ2-1,CASSRASGVNEQFF,TGTGCCAGTAGTAGGGCTAGCGGGGTCAATGAGCAGTTCTTC
.,TRBV18,.,TRBJ1-5,CASSPLEGGPQPQHF,TGTGCCAGCTCACCCCTCGAGGGAGGTCCTCAGCCCCAGCATTTT
TRBD2,TRBV5-4,once,TRBJ2-1,CASSLESGRANEQFF,TGTGCCAGCAGCTTGGAAAGCGGGAGGGCAAATGAGCAGTTCTTC
TRBD2,TRBV30,.,TRBJ2-3,CAWSVGLAGMADTQYF,TGTGCCTGGAGTGTAGGTCTAGCGGGAATGGCAGATACGCAGTATTTT